This T cell receptor (beta chain) comes out of a study of molecular identifiers for immune sequencing clone quantification. Study observations and caveats: Barcode sharing among identical TCR molecules could make large clones appear smaller.

For this clonotype: Its antigen is unidentified. A single base separates this from a much larger clone, so it may be a read error.

Sorted naive CD8 T cells, roughly 20,000 to 1,100,000, were sequenced from 10%, 30% or 50% RNA. MiXCR, applied by TCRdb to the PCR reads, yields one record per CDR3 protein. The top ten hold under 0.8% of the sample, which has approximately 500,000 distinct CDR3 sequences, around 23% seen once. The CDR3 is 12 amino acids. Per the germline V gene, CDR1 is SQVTM and CDR2 is ANQGSEA. Trimming cost V 0 bases and J 4 bases, with 6 bases left between them. The chain recombines TRBV29-1 with TRBJ1-1; D unresolved. The specimen was naive CD8+ T cells from blood, with Jurkat cell RNA spiked in. Subset reported: FACS-sorted CD8+CD4-CCR7+CD45RA+ naive T cells. This sequence was found in a human donor in good health. Some libraries in this study had Jurkat cell RNA spiked in. The CDR3 nucleotides read TGCAGCGTTGAAGAGGCAGCCACTGAAGCTTTCTTT. Protein sequence: CSVEEAATEAFF.